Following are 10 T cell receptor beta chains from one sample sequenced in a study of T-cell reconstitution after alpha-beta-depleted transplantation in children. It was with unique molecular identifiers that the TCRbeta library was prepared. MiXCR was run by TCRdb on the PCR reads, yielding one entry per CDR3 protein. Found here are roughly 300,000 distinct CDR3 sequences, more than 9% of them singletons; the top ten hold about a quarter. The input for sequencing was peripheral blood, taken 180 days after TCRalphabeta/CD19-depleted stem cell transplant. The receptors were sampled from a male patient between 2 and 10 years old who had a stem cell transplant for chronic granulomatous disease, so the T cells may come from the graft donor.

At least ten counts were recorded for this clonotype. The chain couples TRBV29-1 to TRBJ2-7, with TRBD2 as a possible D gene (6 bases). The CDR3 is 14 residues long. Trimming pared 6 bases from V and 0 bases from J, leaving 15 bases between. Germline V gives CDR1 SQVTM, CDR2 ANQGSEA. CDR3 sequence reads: CSVGRGGSSYEQYF. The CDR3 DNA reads TGCAGCGTGGGCCGTGGAGGGAGCTCCTACGAGCAGTACTTC.

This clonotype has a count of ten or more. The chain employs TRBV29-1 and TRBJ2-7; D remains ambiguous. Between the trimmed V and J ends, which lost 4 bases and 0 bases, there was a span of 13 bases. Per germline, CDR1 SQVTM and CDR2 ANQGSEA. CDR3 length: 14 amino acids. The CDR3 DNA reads TGCAGCGTTGTCGTTTATGGCGACTCCTACGAGCAGTACTTC. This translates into CSVVVYGDSYEQYF.

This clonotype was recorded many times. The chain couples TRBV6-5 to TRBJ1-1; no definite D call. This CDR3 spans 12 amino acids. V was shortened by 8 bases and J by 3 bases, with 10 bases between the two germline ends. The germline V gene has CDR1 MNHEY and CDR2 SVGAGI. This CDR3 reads CASGRQDTEAFF. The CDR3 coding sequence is TGTGCCAGCGGTAGGCAGGACACTGAAGCTTTCTTT.

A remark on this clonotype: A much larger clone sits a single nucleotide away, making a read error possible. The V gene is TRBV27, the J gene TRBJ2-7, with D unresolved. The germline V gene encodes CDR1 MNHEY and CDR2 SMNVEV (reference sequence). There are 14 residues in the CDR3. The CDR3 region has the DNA TGTGCCAGCAGTTCTGGGTTGAGCTCCAACGAGCAGTACTTC. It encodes CASSSGLSSNEQYF.

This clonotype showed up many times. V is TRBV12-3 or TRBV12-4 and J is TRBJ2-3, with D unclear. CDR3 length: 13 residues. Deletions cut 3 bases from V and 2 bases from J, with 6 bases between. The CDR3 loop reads CASSFEFTDTQYF. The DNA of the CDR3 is TGTGCCAGCAGTTTTGAGTTCACAGATACGCAGTATTTT.

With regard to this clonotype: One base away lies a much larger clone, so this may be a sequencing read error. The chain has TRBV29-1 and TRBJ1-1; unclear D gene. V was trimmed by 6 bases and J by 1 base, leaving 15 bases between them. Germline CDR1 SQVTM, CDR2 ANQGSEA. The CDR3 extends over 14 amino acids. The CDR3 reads CSVVGRYPNTEAFF. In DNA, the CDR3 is TGCAGCGTCGTAGGACGGTACCCGAACACTGAAGCTTTCTTT.

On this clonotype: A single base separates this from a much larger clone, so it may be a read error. CDR3 bases: TGTGCCAGCAGGATAAGACCCCTCCTCGGGGAGACCCAGTACTTC. It specifies CASRIRPLLGETQYF. V and J are TRBV11-2 and TRBJ2-5; D ambiguous. CDR1 SGHAT and CDR2 FQNNGV come from the germline V gene. Trimming left V 6 bases short and J 5 bases short, with 19 bases between. This CDR3 comprises 15 residues. The complete variable domain, with remaining parts taken from reference TRBV11-2 and TRBJ2-5, reads EAGVAQSPRYKIIEKRQSVAFWCNPISGHATLYWYQQILGQGPKLLIQFQNNGVVDDSQLPKDRFSAERLKGVDSTLKIQPAKLEDSAVYLCASRIRPLLGETQYFGPGTRLLVL.

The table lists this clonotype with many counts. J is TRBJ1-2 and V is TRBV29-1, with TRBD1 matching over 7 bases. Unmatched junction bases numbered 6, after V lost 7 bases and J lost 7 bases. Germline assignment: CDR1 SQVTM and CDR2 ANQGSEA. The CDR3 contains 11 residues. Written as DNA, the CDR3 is TGCAGCGGACAGGGTTTAAGTGGCTACACCTTC. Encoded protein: CSGQGLSGYTF.

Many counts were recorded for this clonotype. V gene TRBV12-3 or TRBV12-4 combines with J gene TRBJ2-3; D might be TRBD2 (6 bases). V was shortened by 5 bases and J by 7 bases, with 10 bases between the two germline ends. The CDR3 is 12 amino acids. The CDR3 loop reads CASSPGDYTQYF. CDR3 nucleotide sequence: TGTGCCAGCAGTCCCGGGGACTATACGCAGTATTTT.

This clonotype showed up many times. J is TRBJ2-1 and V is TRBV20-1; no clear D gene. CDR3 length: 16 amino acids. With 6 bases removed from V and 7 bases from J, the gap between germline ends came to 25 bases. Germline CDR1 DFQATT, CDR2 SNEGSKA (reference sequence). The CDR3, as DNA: TGCAGTGCAAACTCCCTCTATAGATCCGCGGTTAATGAGCAGTTCTTC. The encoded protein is CSANSLYRSAVNEQFF.